A selection of T cell receptor beta chains follows, all from one sample in a study of blood T cell repertoires in COVID-19. TCRdb's copy holds only in-frame clones and misses some; the assay was immunoSEQ multiplex PCR. The sample carries around 58,000 clones, over 65% recorded once. The sequencing input was peripheral blood. The receptors were sampled from a human donor in a cohort sampled during active COVID-19. CDR3s include the opening cysteine and the closing phenylalanine or tryptophan. A D gene is named only where the DNA matches it firmly. Some rows have no size entry. The others give once, few or many, or a class for an expanded clone.

TGTGCCAGCAGTCTCGGACAGGGGGCGACCCAGTACTTC | CASSLGQGATQYF | TRBD1 | TRBJ2-5 | once | TRBV12-3/TRBV12-4
TGTGCCAGCAGTTTGAGGCCTAATCAGCCCCAGCATTTT | CASSLRPNQPQHF | . | TRBJ1-5 | . | TRBV27
TGTGCCAGCAGCTTGCAGGGGACGGTCAATCAGCCCCAGCATTTT | CASSLQGTVNQPQHF | . | TRBJ1-5 | few | TRBV5-4
TGTGCCAGCGCCGGGGGGGGCCACAGAAGGAATACGCAGTATTTT | CASAGGGHRRNTQYF | TRBD2 | TRBJ2-3 | . | TRBV18
TGTGCCAGCTCACGGGGACTTCTTGAAAAACTGTTTTTT | CASSRGLLEKLFF | . | TRBJ1-4 | few | TRBV18
TGTGCCACCAGTGATTCGTCCCGGGGTGGGTCCTACGAGCAGTACTTC | CATSDSSRGGSYEQYF | . | TRBJ2-7 | . | TRBV24-1
TGTGCCAGCAGTGAGGGACAGGGAGTCGAAAAACTGTTTTTT | CASSEGQGVEKLFF | TRBD1 | TRBJ1-4 | . | TRBV6-1
TGTGCCAGCAGTTACGACAGCTACAATGAGCAGTTCTTC | CASSYDSYNEQFF | . | TRBJ2-1 | . | TRBV12-3/TRBV12-4
TGTGCCAGCAGCTTAGGACGGGGGGGCCTCGACGAGCAGTACTTC | CASSLGRGGLDEQYF | TRBD2 | TRBJ2-7 | . | TRBV7-2
TGTGCCAGCAGCCCGGGACTAGTCCAAGAGACCCAGTACTTC | CASSPGLVQETQYF | TRBD2 | TRBJ2-5 | . | TRBV4-2
TGTGCCAGCAGCTACTCCCCCTCCGGGGAGCAGTACTTC | CASSYSPSGEQYF | . | TRBJ2-7 | few | TRBV9
TGTGCCAGCAGCTCACGAGGGCCCCGGAGCGGGGATTTCTACAATGAGCAGTTCTTC | CASSSRGPRSGDFYNEQFF | TRBD2 | TRBJ2-1 | . | TRBV7-3
TGCAGCGCCGGCAGGACTAACACTGAAGCTTTCTTT | CSAGRTNTEAFF | . | TRBJ1-1 | . | TRBV29-1
TGTGCCAGCCAGCGATTACCCTACAATGAGCAGTTCTTC | CASQRLPYNEQFF | . | TRBJ2-1 | . | TRBV12-3/TRBV12-4
TGTGCCAGCAGCCTCGGGACATCCTCAGGTGATACGCAGTATTTT | CASSLGTSSGDTQYF | . | TRBJ2-3 | . | TRBV6-2/TRBV6-3
TGTGCCAGCAGTCCCCAGGGAGGGGTGGGTCAGCCCCAGCATTTT | CASSPQGGVGQPQHF | . | TRBJ1-5 | . | TRBV6-6
TGTGCCAGCAGCGAGAGGACAGGCGAGCAGTACTTC | CASSERTGEQYF | TRBD1 | TRBJ2-7 | . | TRBV7-2
TGCGCCAGCAGCCTGGGTGTAGGGGTGAGCACTGAAGCTTTCTTT | CASSLGVGVSTEAFF | . | TRBJ1-1 | . | TRBV4-3
TGTGCCAGCAGCCATTGGGACAGTTCCTATGGCTACACCTTC | CASSHWDSSYGYTF | TRBD1 | TRBJ1-2 | . | TRBV3-1/TRBV3-2
TGTGCCACCAGTGACCCTTCCGGGTCAGCCGCCTACGAGCAGTACTTC | CATSDPSGSAAYEQYF | . | TRBJ2-7 | . | TRBV24-1
TGCGCCAGCTCAGTTAGCGGGGGGGCCGGAGATACGCAGTATTTT | CASSVSGGAGDTQYF | TRBD2 | TRBJ2-3 | . | TRBV5-1
TGTGCCAGTAGTCCAGTCTGGAACACTGAAGCTTTCTTT | CASSPVWNTEAFF | . | TRBJ1-1 | . | TRBV19
TGTGCCAGCAGCACCGGGACAGCCGGGCGGCTCTATGGCTACACCTTC | CASSTGTAGRLYGYTF | TRBD1 | TRBJ1-2 | few | TRBV5-5
TGCAGCGCTGGGACAGACCCAACCGGGGAGCTGTTTTTT | CSAGTDPTGELFF | TRBD1 | TRBJ2-2 | . | TRBV29-1
TGTGCCAGCAGCCAAGATCTTAAGGGACTAGCAGAGACAGATACGCAGTATTTT | CASSQDLKGLAETDTQYF | TRBD2 | TRBJ2-3 | . | TRBV3-1/TRBV3-2
TGTGCCTGGAGTGTTCCCTCGACAGGGAGGCTACCCCTCCACTTT | CAWSVPSTGRLPLHF | TRBD1 | TRBJ1-6 | . | TRBV30
TGTGCCAGCAGCGAGGGGATGACTAGCGGGGGGTTCAGAATCGCGCAGTATTTT | CASSEGMTSGGFRIAQYF | TRBD2 | TRBJ2-3 | . | TRBV9
TGTGCCAGCAAAGCGGGGGGGCCAAAAGATACGCAGTATTTT | CASKAGGPKDTQYF | TRBD2 | TRBJ2-3 | . | TRBV7-2
TGTGCCATCAGTCAGGGACAGGGAAGAACAGATACGCAGTATTTT | CAISQGQGRTDTQYF | TRBD1 | TRBJ2-3 | . | TRBV10-3
TGTGCCAGTAGTATAAGGAGGGTAGGGTCTGGGGCCAACGTCCTGACTTTC | CASSIRRVGSGANVLTF | . | TRBJ2-6 | . | TRBV19
TGTGCCAGCAGCCCGTATCGGGGGGACTATGGCTACACCTTC | CASSPYRGDYGYTF | . | TRBJ1-2 | . | TRBV14
TGTGCCAGCTCACCCGCGACTAGCACAGATACGCAGTATTTT | CASSPATSTDTQYF | . | TRBJ2-3 | . | TRBV18
TGTGCCAGCAGTTACTTAGCGGGGACCAACTATGGCTACACCTTC | CASSYLAGTNYGYTF | . | TRBJ1-2 | . | TRBV6-6
TGTGCCAGCAGCTCCGGTGAGACCGGGGAGCTGTTTTTT | CASSSGETGELFF | . | TRBJ2-2 | . | TRBV7-2
TGCGCCAGCAGCTTGTCGGCAACTAATGAAAAACTGTTTTTT | CASSLSATNEKLFF | . | TRBJ1-4 | . | TRBV5-1
TGTGCCAGCAGCCGGGACTCGGCCTACGAGCAGTACTTC | CASSRDSAYEQYF | . | TRBJ2-7 | . | TRBV11-2
TGTGCCAGCAGTAAGTCCGGGACATTCACTACCTATGGCTACACCTTC | CASSKSGTFTTYGYTF | . | TRBJ1-2 | . | TRBV7-2
TGTGCCAGCAGTTTTCCAGGGGGAAGTAACTATGGCTACACCTTC | CASSFPGGSNYGYTF | TRBD1 | TRBJ1-2 | . | TRBV28
TGTGCCAGCACCCTAGGGACAGGGCGAAGCAATCAGCCCCAGCATTTT | CASTLGTGRSNQPQHF | TRBD1 | TRBJ1-5 | . | TRBV7-2
TGTGCCAGCAGTTACTCGGGACAGTCCTTTTACGAGCAGTACTTC | CASSYSGQSFYEQYF | TRBD1 | TRBJ2-7 | . | TRBV6-5
TGTGCCATCAGCTTGACAGGGGTTAATGGCTACACCTTC | CAISLTGVNGYTF | TRBD1 | TRBJ1-2 | . | TRBV10-3
TGTGCCGGAGACAGGGGTTGGGGTGGCTACACCTTC | CAGDRGWGGYTF | TRBD1 | TRBJ1-2 | . | TRBV30
TGTGCCAGCAGCTTAGGTTACAGGGGGTCCGAGCAGTACTTC | CASSLGYRGSEQYF | TRBD1 | TRBJ2-7 | . | TRBV11-2
TGTGCCAGCAGTGTCTTGGGGACAGGGAATGAAAAACTGTTTTTT | CASSVLGTGNEKLFF | TRBD1 | TRBJ1-4 | . | TRBV2
TGTGCCAGCAGTTCAGCGCCGGGACAGGGGTGGCCTGGAAACACCATATATTTT | CASSSAPGQGWPGNTIYF | TRBD1 | TRBJ1-3 | . | TRBV28
TGCGCCAGCAAATGGACTAGCGGGCCGCAAGAGACCCAGTACTTC | CASKWTSGPQETQYF | TRBD2 | TRBJ2-5 | . | TRBV5-1
TGTGCCAGCAGTTCCCAGACAGGGAGTGGCTACACCTTC | CASSSQTGSGYTF | TRBD1 | TRBJ1-2 | . | TRBV6-2/TRBV6-3
TGTGCCAGCAGCTTCGGGGAGACAGGGACCTACGAGCAGTACTTC | CASSFGETGTYEQYF | TRBD1 | TRBJ2-7 | . | TRBV7-9
TGTGCCAGCAGTGTGCCCGGGACTACACCTTCCGATGAGCAGTTCTTC | CASSVPGTTPSDEQFF | TRBD2 | TRBJ2-1 | once | TRBV27
TGTGCCATCAGTGTCCCGGACAGCACATACGAGCAGTACTTC | CAISVPDSTYEQYF | . | TRBJ2-7 | few | TRBV10-3